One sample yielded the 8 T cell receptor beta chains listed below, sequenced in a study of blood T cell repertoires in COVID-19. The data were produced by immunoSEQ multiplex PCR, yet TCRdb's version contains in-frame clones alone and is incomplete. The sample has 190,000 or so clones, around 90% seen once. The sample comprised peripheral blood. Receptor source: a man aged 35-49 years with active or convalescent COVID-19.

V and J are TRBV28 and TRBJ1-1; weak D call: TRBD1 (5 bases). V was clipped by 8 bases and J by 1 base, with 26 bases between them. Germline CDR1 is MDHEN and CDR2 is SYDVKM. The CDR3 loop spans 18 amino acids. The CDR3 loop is CASRTPQTRDLGNTEAFF. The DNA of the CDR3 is TGTGCCAGCCGAACCCCCCAGACCAGGGATTTGGGGAACACTGAAGCTTTCTTT.

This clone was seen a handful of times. CDR3 in DNA: TGTGCCTGGAGTATGGGACACCGAAATTCACCCCTCCACTTT. The encoded protein is CAWSMGHRNSPLHF. The chain employs TRBV30 and TRBJ1-6; D perhaps matches TRBD1 (6 bases). Trimming cost V 2 bases and J 7 bases, with 12 bases left between them. The CDR3 covers 14 residues. Germline V gene data show CDR1 as GTSNPN and CDR2 as SVGIG (reference sequence).

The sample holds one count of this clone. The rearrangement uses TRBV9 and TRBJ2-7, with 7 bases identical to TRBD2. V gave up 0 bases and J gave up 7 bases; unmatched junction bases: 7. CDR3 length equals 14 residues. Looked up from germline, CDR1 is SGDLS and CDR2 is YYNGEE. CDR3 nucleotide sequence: TGTGCCAGCAGCGTAGGAGGTCAGGGAGGGGAGCAGTACTTC. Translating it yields CASSVGGQGGEQYF.

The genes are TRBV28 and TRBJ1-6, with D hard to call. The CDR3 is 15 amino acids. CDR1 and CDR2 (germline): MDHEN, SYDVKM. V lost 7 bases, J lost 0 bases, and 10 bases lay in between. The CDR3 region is CASTPPRSYNSPLHF. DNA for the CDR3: TGTGCCAGCACCCCCCCCCGCTCCTATAATTCACCCCTCCACTTT. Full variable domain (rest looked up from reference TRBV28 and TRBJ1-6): DVKVTQSSRYLVKRTGEKVFLECVQDMDHENMFWYRQDPGLGLRLIYFSYDVKMKEKGDIPEGYSVSREKKERFSLILESASTNQTSMYLCASTPPRSYNSPLHFGNGTRLTVT.

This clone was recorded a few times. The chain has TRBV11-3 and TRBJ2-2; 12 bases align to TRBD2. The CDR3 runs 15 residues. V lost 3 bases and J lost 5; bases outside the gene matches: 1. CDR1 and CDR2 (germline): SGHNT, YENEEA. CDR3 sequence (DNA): TGTGCCAGCAGCTTTACTAGCGGGGGGACCGGGGAGCTGTTTTTT. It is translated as CASSFTSGGTGELFF.

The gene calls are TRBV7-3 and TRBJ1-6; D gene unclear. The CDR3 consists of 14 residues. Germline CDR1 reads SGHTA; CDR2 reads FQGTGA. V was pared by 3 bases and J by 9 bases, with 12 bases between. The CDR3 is CASSLGPPGSPLHF. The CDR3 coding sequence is TGTGCCAGCAGCTTGGGTCCCCCGGGTTCACCCCTCCACTTT.

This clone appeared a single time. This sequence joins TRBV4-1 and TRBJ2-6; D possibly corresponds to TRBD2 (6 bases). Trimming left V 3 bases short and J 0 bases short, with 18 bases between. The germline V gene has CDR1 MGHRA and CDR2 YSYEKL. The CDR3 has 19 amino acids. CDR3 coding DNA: TGCGCCAGCAGCCACCTACCCTACGGGGACTCCTCTGGGGCCAACGTCCTGACTTTC. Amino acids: CASSHLPYGDSSGANVLTF.

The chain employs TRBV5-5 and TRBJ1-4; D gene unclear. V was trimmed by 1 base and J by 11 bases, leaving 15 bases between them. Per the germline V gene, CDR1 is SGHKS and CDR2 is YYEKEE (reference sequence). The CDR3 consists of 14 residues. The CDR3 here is CASSLFVFGEKLFF. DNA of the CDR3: TGTGCCAGCAGCTTGTTTGTCTTCGGAGAGAAACTGTTTTTT.